This T cell receptor (beta chain) was identified during a study of T cell repertoires in cytomegalovirus infection. Findings and limits, study-wide: Across the ex vivo response, the dominant clonotypes were HLA-C-restricted CMV-specific TCR beta clonotypes.

TCRdb re-called the reads through MiXCR, storing one row per CDR3 protein. The sample contains a few hundred thousand distinct CDR3 sequences, approximately 40% of which appear only once. A few counts support this clonotype. Antigen unknown. The source is a human donor in good health (CMV status not recorded). Some clones in this sample may be carry-over from other donors' samples. Sequencing was performed on cultured PBMCs, taken from culture after CMV antigen stimulation.

The chain's CDR3 is CSARDQGPGGFNQPQHF. For the CDR3, the DNA is TGCAGTGCTAGAGATCAGGGACCAGGGGGCTTCAATCAGCCCCAGCATTTT. The chain links TRBV20-1 to TRBJ1-5; 8 bases agree with TRBD1. CDR3 length: 17 amino acids. The germline gives CDR1 DFQATT, CDR2 SNEGSKA (reference sequence). Trimming at V came to 0 bases and at J to 3 bases, leaving 10 bases not matched to a gene.